This T cell receptor (beta chain) was recorded in a study of blood T cell repertoires in COVID-19. The overall study: Acute-phase and convalescent COVID-19 samples originated in the United States, Italy and Spain.

This clone was seen once. Germline lookup yields CDR1 ENHRY and CDR2 SYGVKD. J was trimmed by 7 bases and V by 3 bases; bases with no gene match: 17. The CDR3 is 17 amino acids. TCRdb's copy holds only in-frame clones and misses some; the assay was immunoSEQ multiplex PCR. The sample has about 90,000 clones, about 90% seen once. This clonotype was obtained from a male donor with acute or convalescent COVID-19. The genes are TRBV10-3 and TRBJ1-2, with 7 nucleotides matching TRBD1. Input material: peripheral blood. DNA of the CDR3: TGTGCCATCAGTGATACGATAGGGACAGCTGCGCTTGGTGGCTACACCTTC. Its protein product is CAISDTIGTAALGGYTF.